The sequence of this T cell receptor (beta chain) was determined in a study of T cell responses to AZD1222 COVID-19 vaccine. Data came from immunoSEQ multiplex PCR; TCRdb stores just in-frame clones and leaves some out. The sample lists some 130,000 clones; 80% to 90% were seen once. For this clone: The target antigen is unknown.

The CDR3 contains 12 residues. Trimming took off 3 bases at V and 10 bases at J, with 12 bases between the two ends. Study-level results: Close to half of spike-specific TCRs reportedly recognize unmutated variant regions.

This chain uses TRBV12-3 or TRBV12-4 with TRBJ1-1; TRBD1 might be the D (5 bases). The source is an adult in good health. Source: peripheral blood, taken on day 0 of AZD1222 vaccination. CDR3 loop: CASSFQGSGAFF. Here the CDR3 DNA reads TGTGCCAGCAGTTTCCAGGGAAGCGGAGCTTTCTTT.